This TCR beta chain is drawn from a study of CD8+ T cells in alopecia areata. Across the whole study: Treated patients were given oral tofacitinib, which was dosed at 5 to 10 mg twice daily. General study findings and limits: In lesional scalp, particularly from alopecia totalis/universalis, clonality was higher than in normal scalp.

The CDR3 totals 15 residues. Germline V lookup: CDR1 SGHTA, CDR2 FQGNSA. Between the trimmed V and J ends, which lost 6 bases and 4 bases, there was a span of 18 bases. Treatment given: oral pan-JAK inhibitor, 5-10 mg twice daily. Of note for this clone: Its antigen remains unidentified.

Sequencing relied on a cDNA template that was reverse transcribed from extracted RNA. Clones were read by immunoSEQ multiplex PCR, and TCRdb kept only the in-frame ones, dropping some. Among 95,000 to 150,000 clones listed, roughly 55% were seen once. The starting material was CD4+ T cells sorted from blood, obtained at week 4, from a patient treated with tofacitinib. The sequence came from a human donor with alopecia areata. The rearrangement joins TRBV7-2 to TRBJ2-5; D may be TRBD2 (6 bases). The CDR3 DNA reads TGTGCCAGCAGACCTACCAGGGACGGGGGAGAGACCCAGTACTTC. Translated: CASRPTRDGGETQYF. The full variable domain, with the rest looked up from reference TRBV7-2 and TRBJ2-5, is GAGVSQSPSNKVTEKGKDVELRCDPISGHTALYWYRQSLGQGLEFLIYFQGNSAPDKSGLPSDRFSAERTGGSVSTLTIQRTQQEDSAVYLCASRPTRDGGETQYFGPGTRLLVL.